Each of the 27 T cell receptor beta chains below was sequenced from the same sample in a study of identical twins. From the 5' RACE reads, TCRdb called clonotypes with MiXCR, one entry per CDR3 protein. Of about 890,000 distinct CDR3 sequences detected, 12% appear once; the ten largest clones hold about 1.6%. These sequences were also reported in another study, on yellow fever vaccine responses in identical twins.

The sample taken for sequencing was PBMCs. The receptors shown here come from a woman under 30 in good health.

This clonotype occurred a few times. This chain connects TRBV9 to TRBJ2-1; D remains ambiguous. Per the germline V gene, CDR1 is SGDLS and CDR2 is YYNGEE. The CDR3 runs to 13 residues. V was pared by 4 bases and J by 7 bases, with 12 bases between. The CDR3 region is CASSTRLANEQFF. CDR3 nucleotides: TGTGCCAGCAGCACCCGACTTGCGAATGAGCAGTTCTTC.

J is TRBJ1-6 and V is TRBV6-1, with D perhaps TRBD1 (5 bases). V was clipped by 6 bases and J by 13 bases, with 16 bases between them. CDR1 and CDR2 from the germline V gene are MNHNS and SASEGT. The CDR3 length is 13 residues. This CDR3 reads CASSSGPLYPLHF. CDR3 nucleotide sequence: TGTGCCAGCAGCTCGGGACCCCTCTACCCCCTCCACTTT.

This clonotype was counted many times. The J gene is TRBJ2-1, the V gene TRBV12-3 or TRBV12-4; 7 positions match TRBD1. The CDR3 extends over 15 amino acids. V dropped 6 bases and J dropped 1; count of bases not matched to a gene: 6. Here the CDR3 DNA reads TGTGCCAGCAGCCCAGACAGGGTATCCTACAATGAGCAGTTCTTC. Protein: CASSPDRVSYNEQFF.

Ten or more counts support this clonotype. The genes are TRBV10-3 and TRBJ2-7; 7 positions match TRBD2. CDR1 and CDR2 from the germline V gene are ENHRY and SYGVKD. The junction had 8 bases not matched to a gene; V was cut back by 6 bases and J by 0 bases. CDR3 length equals 15 residues. CDR3 sequence (DNA): TGTGCCATCAGCAATAGCGGGCCGAGCTCCTACGAGCAGTACTTC. Translating gives CAISNSGPSSYEQYF.

This clonotype was seen repeatedly, ten times or more. The chain has TRBV15 and TRBJ2-3, with D possibly matching TRBD2 (6 bases). Germline assignment: CDR1 LNHNV and CDR2 YYDKDF (reference sequence). CDR3 length: 15 residues. Trimming took 3 bases from V and 7 from J, leaving 17 bases between them. The CDR3 DNA follows: TGTGCCACCAGCAGGTCCACAGGAGGGGCCAATACGCAGTATTTT. As protein: CATSRSTGGANTQYF. The full variable domain, with the rest looked up from reference TRBV15 and TRBJ2-3, is DAMVIQNPRYQVTQFGKPVTLSCSQTLNHNVMYWYQQKSSQAPKLLFHYYDKDFNNEADTPDNFQSRRPNTSFCFLDIRSPGLGDTAMYLCATSRSTGGANTQYFGPGTRLTVL.

The V and J genes are TRBV6-4 and TRBJ2-7, with D possibly matching TRBD1 (6 bases). CDR3 size: 14 residues. The V end was cut by 7 bases, the J end by 2 bases, with 15 bases between. Looked up from germline, CDR1 is MRHNA and CDR2 is SNTAGT. CDR3 region: CASTPTGDTYEQYV. The CDR3 coding sequence is TGTGCCAGCACTCCGACCGGGGACACCTACGAGCAGTACGTC.

The rearrangement joins TRBV13 to TRBJ2-1; the D gene could be TRBD1 or TRBD2 (6 bases each). Germline V lookup: CDR1 PRHDT, CDR2 FYEKMQ (reference sequence). V was cut by 8 bases and J by 7 bases, with 15 bases left in between. The CDR3 runs 13 residues. CDR3 loop: CASQGLALNEQFF. The CDR3 region has the DNA TGTGCCAGCCAGGGGCTAGCGTTGAATGAGCAGTTCTTC. Full variable domain (rest looked up from reference TRBV13 and TRBJ2-1): AAGVIQSPRHLIKEKRETATLKCYPIPRHDTVYWYQQGPGQDPQFLISFYEKMQSDKGSIPDRFSAQQFSDYHSELNMSSLELGDSALYFCASQGLALNEQFFGPGTRLTVL.

The V gene is TRBV28, the J gene TRBJ1-2, with D hard to call. This CDR3 contains 12 residues. V was cut by 11 bases and J by 1 base, with 11 bases left in between. CDR1 MDHEN and CDR2 SYDVKM come from the germline V gene. The DNA for the CDR3 is TGTGCCTGCAAGCGTCTTAACTATGGCTACACCTTC. This encodes CACKRLNYGYTF.

This clonotype has only a few counts. One end of the junction does not line up with germline, which may come from a read error. The chain combines TRBV7-9 with TRBJ2-7, with 10 nucleotides matching TRBD2. Germline V gene sequence: CDR1 SEHNR, CDR2 FQNEAQ (reference sequence). This CDR3 spans 13 amino acids. The CDR3 region has the DNA TGTGCCAGCAGCTCCCTGACTAGCGGGTTACTAGACTTC. Protein product: CASSSLTSGLLDF.

This clonotype was seen many times. The rearrangement links TRBV12-3 or TRBV12-4 to TRBJ1-2; 8 nucleotides line up with TRBD1. V lost 5 bases and J lost 8; bases outside the gene matches: 7. CDR3 length equals 13 residues. For the CDR3, the DNA is TGTGCCAGCAGTCCGACAGGGGTACCCGGCTACACCTTC. This sequence encodes CASSPTGVPGYTF.

This clonotype has a count of ten or more. The CDR3 reads CASSRGQGNSPLHF. DNA of the CDR3: TGCGCCAGCAGCCGTGGACAGGGTAATTCACCCCTCCACTTT. The V and J genes are TRBV5-1 and TRBJ1-6; the match to TRBD1 covers 8 bases. CDR1 is SGHRS and CDR2 is YFSETQ in the germline V gene. The CDR3 extends over 14 amino acids. The junction had 3 bases not matched to a gene; V was cut back by 4 bases and J by 6 bases.

V is TRBV14 and J is TRBJ2-5; D gene uncertain. The germline V gene encodes CDR1 SGHDN and CDR2 FVKESK. There are 12 residues in the CDR3. With 3 bases removed from V and 5 bases from J, the gap between germline ends came to 7 bases. The CDR3 here is CASSQGLETQYF. CDR3 coding DNA: TGTGCCAGCAGCCAGGGATTGGAGACCCAGTACTTC.

V and J are TRBV4-1 and TRBJ2-2; 10 bases match TRBD2. CDR1 is MGHRA, CDR2 YSYEKL, per germline. The CDR3 has 20 residues. Trimming removed 0 bases from V and 9 bases from J; junction bases left unmatched: 19. The CDR3 nucleotides are TGCGCCAGCAGCCAAGATCCGAGCGGGAGGGCCGAGGCCCGGACCTGGGAGCTGTTTTTT. It yields the protein CASSQDPSGRAEARTWELFF.

A single count supports this clonotype. This chain links TRBV6-2 or TRBV6-3 with TRBJ2-1; 10 positions agree with TRBD2. This CDR3 comprises 19 residues. V lost 5 bases to trimming and J lost 0 bases; unmatched junction nucleotides: 13. Germline-derived CDR1 and CDR2 are MNHEY and SVGEGT. CDR3 amino acids: CASSPSSGSLIPSYNEQFF. In DNA form, the CDR3 reads TGTGCCAGCAGTCCCTCTAGCGGGAGTCTCATCCCCTCCTACAATGAGCAGTTCTTC.

The chain is built from TRBV15 and TRBJ2-7; tentative D call: TRBD2 (6 bases). The CDR3 has 14 residues. Trimming shortened V by 0 bases and J by 6 bases, and 12 bases separated the two germline ends. The V gene's germline CDR1 is LNHNV and CDR2 YYDKDF (reference sequence). The CDR3 loop is CATSRDTLGGEQYF. For the CDR3, the DNA is TGTGCCACCAGCAGAGATACCCTCGGGGGCGAGCAGTACTTC.

This chain uses TRBV2 with TRBJ2-2; a possible D gene is TRBD1 (5 bases). Germline V lookup: CDR1 SNHLY, CDR2 FYNNEI. V was pared by 3 bases and J by 4 bases, with 15 bases between. This CDR3 spans 16 amino acids. DNA of the CDR3: TGTGCCAGCAGTGACCCCAGGGCAGGTGGCACCGGGGAGCTGTTTTTT. Its protein product is CASSDPRAGGTGELFF. Combining the CDR3 with reference TRBV2 and TRBJ2-2 gives the whole variable domain EPEVTQTPSHQVTQMGQEVILRCVPISNHLYFYWYRQILGQKVEFLVSFYNNEISEKSEIFDDQFSVERPDGSNFTLKIRSTKLEDSAMYFCASSDPRAGGTGELFFGEGSRLTVL.

This clonotype was counted at least ten times. V gene TRBV25-1 combines with J gene TRBJ1-2, with 7 bases fitting TRBD1. Germline V gene lookup returns CDR1 MGHDK and CDR2 SYGVNS. Unmatched junction bases numbered 2, after V lost 4 bases and J lost 0 bases. This CDR3 contains 14 residues. The CDR3: CASSGQGANYGYTF. The CDR3 DNA is TGTGCCAGCAGTGGACAGGGCGCTAACTATGGCTACACCTTC.

About this clonotype itself: A much larger clone differs by one base, so this may be a read error. This chain uses TRBV12-3 or TRBV12-4 with TRBJ2-7, with D possibly matching TRBD2 (5 bases). V dropped 6 bases and J dropped 1 base, with 7 bases sitting between them. The CDR3 covers 12 residues. In nucleotides, the CDR3 is TGTGCCAGCAGCGGGAAGTCCTACGAGCAGTACTTC. It encodes CASSGKSYEQYF.

The chain is built from TRBV11-2 and TRBJ1-1; no reliable D call. V lost 1 base and J lost 6, with 21 bases in between. The CDR3 totals 17 residues. Germline V gives CDR1 SGHAT, CDR2 FQNNGV. In nucleotides, the CDR3 is TGTGCCAGCAGCTTAGGGAAGTCCTATATGGGAACACCTGAAGCTTTCTTT. It is translated as CASSLGKSYMGTPEAFF.

V gene TRBV27 combines with J gene TRBJ2-5; no clear D gene. Trimming removed 6 bases at V and 8 bases at J, with 10 bases between. This CDR3 contains 11 residues. Looked up from germline, CDR1 is MNHEY and CDR2 is SMNVEV (reference sequence). The CDR3 DNA reads as TGTGCCAGCAGGGGATCGGATACCCAGTACTTC. Residues: CASRGSDTQYF.

This clonotype was seen a few times. The V gene is TRBV7-8, the J gene TRBJ1-5, with a tentative D call TRBD1 (6 bases). The CDR3 is 17 residues long. Germline CDR1 SGHVS, CDR2 FQNEAQ. With 8 bases removed from V and 2 bases from J, the gap between germline ends came to 22 bases. CDR3 DNA: TGTGCCAGCTCCTTCAAACAGGGTACGGGTGGCAATCAGCCCCAGCATTTT. Protein sequence: CASSFKQGTGGNQPQHF.

The J gene is TRBJ1-1, the V gene TRBV11-1; 10 bases are a match to TRBD1. The CDR3 spans 14 residues. Germline values: CDR1 SGHAT, CDR2 FQDESV (reference sequence). V trimming: 4 bases; J trimming: 6 bases; junction bases outside the gene matches: 5. The CDR3 sequence: CASSSDRGSPEAFF. CDR3 bases: TGTGCCAGCAGCTCGGACAGGGGGTCCCCTGAAGCTTTCTTT.

This clonotype was counted only a few times. V is TRBV6-5 and J is TRBJ2-2; 9 bases are a match to TRBD2. CDR1 is MNHEY and CDR2 is SVGAGI in the germline V gene. J lost 0 bases, V lost 0 bases, and 5 bases had no gene match. CDR3 length: 18 amino acids. In nucleotides, the CDR3 is TGTGCCAGCAGTTACTCCCGGGGCGGGGGGGCGAACACCGGGGAGCTGTTTTTT. Translated, it gives CASSYSRGGGANTGELFF.

The V and J genes are TRBV6-9 and TRBJ2-6; 9 positions match TRBD1. Germline V lookup: CDR1 MNHGY, CDR2 SVAAGI. This CDR3 has 18 residues. Trimming cost V 4 bases and J 4 bases; bases outside gene matches: 11. The CDR3: CASSLTPGQGAGANVLTF. The DNA of the CDR3 is TGTGCCAGCAGTTTGACTCCGGGACAGGGTGCCGGGGCCAACGTCCTGACTTTC.

The CDR3 region has the DNA TGTGCCAGCAGTTCGCGACAGGGGGCAGGCACAGATACGCAGTATTTT. This codes for CASSSRQGAGTDTQYF. The V and J genes are TRBV28 and TRBJ2-3; the match to TRBD1 covers 10 bases. Germline CDR1 and CDR2: MDHEN and SYDVKM. J gave up 1 base and V 4 bases, and 5 bases lay outside the gene matches. CDR3 size: 16 residues. Full variable domain (rest looked up from reference TRBV28 and TRBJ2-3): DVKVTQSSRYLVKRTGEKVFLECVQDMDHENMFWYRQDPGLGLRLIYFSYDVKMKEKGDIPEGYSVSREKKERFSLILESASTNQTSMYLCASSSRQGAGTDTQYFGPGTRLTVL.

There are a few counts of this clonotype. The chain recombines TRBV5-6 with TRBJ2-1, with D possibly called TRBD1 or TRBD2 (7 bases each). V was trimmed by 1 base and J by 6 bases, leaving 14 bases between them. This CDR3 comprises 15 residues. Germline CDR1 and CDR2: SGHDT and YYEEEE. CDR3 bases: TGTGCCAGCAGCTTGCCCCAGGGGGGGTTCAATGAGCAGTTCTTC. It yields the protein CASSLPQGGFNEQFF.

This clonotype was seen at least ten times. This sequence joins TRBV25-1 and TRBJ2-5; no clear D gene. The CDR3 runs to 13 residues. Germline V lookup: CDR1 MGHDK, CDR2 SYGVNS. V was pared by 3 bases and J by 5 bases, with 10 bases between. Written as DNA, the CDR3 is TGTGCCAGCAGTGACCGTGGGGTTGAGACCCAGTACTTC. Translated: CASSDRGVETQYF.